The 8 T cell receptor beta chains given below trace back to one sample, sequenced in a study of Graves' ophthalmopathy and Graves' hyperthyroidism. CDR3 regions of TCR beta were amplified from RNA transcripts. Second-round multiplex PCR came after first-round RT-PCR with HTBI primers. A single record per CDR3 protein comes from TCRdb applying MiXCR to the multiplex PCR reads. The sample lists 660,000 or so distinct CDR3 sequences, about two fifths occurring once. Sequenced material: peripheral blood. Receptor source: an adult man with Graves' ophthalmopathy.

About this clonotype: It may be a read error: a sequence one base away is much more abundant. J is TRBJ2-5 and V is TRBV7-8; TRBD2 might be the D (6 bases). The germline V and J ends were trimmed by 3 bases and 2 bases, with 16 bases remaining between them. CDR1 is SGHVS, CDR2 FQNEAQ, per germline. The CDR3 sequence is 16 residues long. DNA of the CDR3: TGTGCCAGCAGCTTGGGGGGTAGGGGTCTGCAAGAGACCCAGTACTTC. It yields the protein CASSLGGRGLQETQYF.

The chain is built from TRBV19 and TRBJ2-5, with 10 bases identical to TRBD1. The CDR3 covers 14 residues. V was clipped by 7 bases and J by 3 bases; unmatched bases: 5. Germline V gene lookup returns CDR1 LNHDA and CDR2 SQIVND (reference sequence). CDR3 region: CASTTGTGEETQYF. The CDR3 DNA reads TGTGCCAGTACTACCGGGACAGGGGAAGAGACCCAGTACTTC.

The sample holds many counts of this clonotype. The J gene is TRBJ2-7, the V gene TRBV7-2; a possible D gene is TRBD1 (6 bases). Germline-derived CDR1 and CDR2 are SGHTA and FQGNSA. V dropped 0 bases and J dropped 3 bases, with 9 bases sitting between them. The CDR3 runs to 14 residues. The CDR3 DNA follows: TGTGCCAGCAGCTTAGCCAGGACAGACTACGAGCAGTACTTC. Encoded protein: CASSLARTDYEQYF.

In this sample, this clonotype turned up many times. The chain combines TRBV20-1 with TRBJ2-5, with D perhaps TRBD2 (6 bases). With 3 bases removed from V and 0 bases from J, the gap between germline ends came to 8 bases. The CDR3 has 13 residues. Per the germline V gene, CDR1 is DFQATT and CDR2 is SNEGSKA (reference sequence). The CDR3 coding sequence is TGCAGTGCTAGGCGGGGAGACCAAGAGACCCAGTACTTC. Encoded protein: CSARRGDQETQYF.

In the case of this clonotype: Mismatch with germline at one junction end may stem from a read error. The chain joins TRBV7-2 to TRBJ1-1; 8 bases align to TRBD1. This CDR3 region has 11 residues. Germline CDR1 and CDR2: SGHTA and FQGNSA. In DNA, the CDR3 is TGTGCCAGCAGCTTGGGACAGGAAGCTTCCTTT. Translated, it gives CASSLGQEASF.

The chain links TRBV29-1 to TRBJ1-4, with a possible D match to TRBD1 (5 bases). The V gene lost 6 bases and the J gene lost 4 bases, with 9 bases spanning the gap. CDR1 and CDR2 from the germline V gene are SQVTM and ANQGSEA. This CDR3 has 12 amino acids. The CDR3 region has the DNA TGCAGCGTCGGGGCCAATAATGAAAAACTGTTTTTT. It translates to CSVGANNEKLFF.

This clonotype was counted once. This chain links TRBV7-8 with TRBJ1-2; weak D call: TRBD1 (5 bases). Per the germline V gene, CDR1 is SGHVS and CDR2 is FQNEAQ. Trimming took off 10 bases at V and 3 bases at J, with 21 bases between the two ends. The CDR3 loop spans 15 amino acids. CDR3 bases: TGTGCCATCAGTGACAAGGCAGGGTCGGACTATGGCTACACCTTC. This codes for CAISDKAGSDYGYTF.

To note about this clonotype: A much larger clonotype is one base distant, so this may be a read error. The V and J genes are TRBV2 and TRBJ1-2, with D possibly TRBD1 on 5 matching bases. The CDR3 length is 12 residues. Germline V lookup: CDR1 SNHLY, CDR2 FYNNEI. V was clipped by 8 bases and J by 3 bases, with 10 bases between them. In DNA form, the CDR3 reads TGTGCCAGCGGAGGGGAGGACTATGGCTACACCTTC. Its protein is CASGGEDYGYTF.